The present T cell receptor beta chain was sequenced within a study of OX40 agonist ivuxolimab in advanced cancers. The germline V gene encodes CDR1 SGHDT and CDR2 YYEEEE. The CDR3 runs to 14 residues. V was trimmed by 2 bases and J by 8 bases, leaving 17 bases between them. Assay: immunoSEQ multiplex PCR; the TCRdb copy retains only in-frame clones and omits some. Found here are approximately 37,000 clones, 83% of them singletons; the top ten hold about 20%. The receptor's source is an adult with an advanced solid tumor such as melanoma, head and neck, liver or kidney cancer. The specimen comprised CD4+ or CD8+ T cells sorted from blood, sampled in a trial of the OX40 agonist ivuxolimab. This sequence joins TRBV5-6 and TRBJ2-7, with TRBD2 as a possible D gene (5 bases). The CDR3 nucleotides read TGTGCCAGCAGCTTAGTTGGGAGCCCCACCAAGCAGTACTTC. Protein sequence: CASSLVGSPTKQYF.